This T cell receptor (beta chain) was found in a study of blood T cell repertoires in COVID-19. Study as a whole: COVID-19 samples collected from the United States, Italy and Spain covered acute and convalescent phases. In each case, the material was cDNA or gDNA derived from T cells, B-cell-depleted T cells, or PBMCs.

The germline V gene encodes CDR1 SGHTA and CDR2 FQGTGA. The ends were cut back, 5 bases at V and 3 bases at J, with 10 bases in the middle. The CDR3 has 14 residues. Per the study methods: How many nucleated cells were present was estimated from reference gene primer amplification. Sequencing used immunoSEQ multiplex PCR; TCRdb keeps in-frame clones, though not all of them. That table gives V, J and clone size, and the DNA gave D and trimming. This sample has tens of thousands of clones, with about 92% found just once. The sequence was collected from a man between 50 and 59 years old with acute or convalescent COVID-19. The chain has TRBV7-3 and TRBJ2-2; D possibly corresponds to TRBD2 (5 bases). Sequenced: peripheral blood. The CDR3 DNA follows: TGTGCCAGCAGCCGCGGGCTTCACACCGGGGAGCTGTTTTTT. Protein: CASSRGLHTGELFF.